This TCR beta chain was profiled in a study of tumor and adjacent non-tumor tissue in lung cancer. The overall study: There were fewer than 15 adenocarcinoma, a couple of squamous cell carcinoma and 1 small cell lung cancer cases. Some 3.9 million productive TCRbeta reads were obtained per sample on average. Stage I to III disease affected about nine men and roughly 5 women aged about 31 to 76.

Three rounds of nested PCR, following a modified ARM-PCR protocol, produced the TCRbeta library. Each CDR3 protein is one row after TCRdb ran MiXCR on the multiplex PCR reads. The sample lists 90,000 to 100,000 distinct CDR3 sequences, 80% occurring once. A remark on this clonotype: The antigen is not known.

The V end was cut by 2 bases, the J end by 5 bases, with 25 bases between. The CDR3 is made up of 19 amino acids. Germline assignment: CDR1 SGHNT and CDR2 YENEEA. The template was RNA from unsorted bulk tissue. Distant lung tissue was collected more than 3 cm away from the tumor edge. Findings and limits, study-wide: Tumor repertoires had a smaller top 100 clone share than normal lung.

The clonotype comes from a man between 60 and 70 years old with small cell lung cancer. The V gene is TRBV11-3, the J gene TRBJ2-1; maybe TRBD2 (6 bases). The sample was distant non-tumor lung tissue. The CDR3, as DNA: TGTGCCAGCAGCTTATTCCCTCTACGCACTAGTTTAGCGGACAATGAGCAGTTCTTC. Translation gives CASSLFPLRTSLADNEQFF.